Listed below are T cell receptor beta chains from one sample, sequenced in a study of blood T cells in healthy people across ages. TCRdb called the 5' RACE reads again in MiXCR, with one record for every CDR3 protein. The sample has 630,000 or so distinct CDR3 sequences, roughly 30% seen once; the top ten hold about 15%. The sample comprised blood. Every receptor here comes from a woman of 80 years or more in good health. The CDR3 runs from the conserved cysteine through the conserved F or W. The D gene is left open where the match is weak. Size is omitted from some rows. Given values are once, few, many or a class for expanded clones.

D,J,size,length,V,DNA,CDR3
NA,TRBJ2-2,NA,15,TRBV6-4,TGTGCCAGCAAGCGGGCAGGGGGAAGCACCGGGGAGCTGTTTTTT,CASKRAGGSTGELFF
TRBD1,TRBJ2-1,many,17,TRBV27,TGTGCCAGCAGATACCCCGGGACAGGGGGCTTTTATGATGAGCAGTTCTTC,CASRYPGTGGFYDEQFF
NA,TRBJ2-7,many,12,TRBV7-2,TGTGCCAGCAGTCCTGCAGGGAACGAGCAGTACTTC,CASSPAGNEQYF
TRBD2,TRBJ2-5,few,18,TRBV7-9,TGTGCCAGCAGCTTAGACCGCAGCGGGGGGACCCACACTTCTGAGCAGTACTTC,CASSLDRSGGTHTSEQYF
NA,TRBJ2-7,many,15,TRBV7-8,TGTGCCAGCAGCTTGGGGACAACTCTGTCCAACGAGCAGTACTTC,CASSLGTTLSNEQYF
NA,TRBJ2-1,NA,15,TRBV6-1,TGTGCCAGCAGTGAAGGGCCGGGGGACGGCGATGAGCAGTTCTTC,CASSEGPGDGDEQFF
TRBD2,TRBJ2-3,NA,17,TRBV7-2,TGTGCCAGCAGCTTAGTCGCTAGCGGAGTTAGCACAGATACGCAGTATTTT,CASSLVASGVSTDTQYF
NA,TRBJ1-2,many,13,TRBV20-1,TGCAGTGCTAAGGACATTCTAGAGCGTGGCTACACCTTC,CSAKDILERGYTF
TRBD1,TRBJ1-1,NA,15,TRBV10-3,TGTGCCATCAGCTCGGGACAGGGGAGGAGCACTGAAGCTTTCTTT,CAISSGQGRSTEAFF
NA,TRBJ2-5,many,14,TRBV25-1,TGTGCCAGCGGATATCAAGGGGGGAGAGAGACCCAGTACTTC,CASGYQGGRETQYF
TRBD1,TRBJ1-2,few,15,TRBV6-5,TGTGCCGGCAGTTCGGGACAGGGGGGACCCTATGGCTACACCTTC,CAGSSGQGGPYGYTF
NA,TRBJ1-5,NA,14,TRBV6-2/TRBV6-3,TGTGCCAGCAACCGACCCCATAGCAATCAGCCCCAGCATTTT,CASNRPHSNQPQHF
TRBD1,TRBJ2-5,NA,13,TRBV5-4,TGTGCCAGCAGCGAGACAGGGTTTGAGACCCAGTACTTC,CASSETGFETQYF
NA,TRBJ1-5,NA,13,TRBV30,TGTGCCTGGAGTGTTTCAGAAAATCAGCCCCAGCATTTT,CAWSVSENQPQHF
TRBD1,TRBJ2-7,many,16,TRBV4-1,TGCGCCAGCAGCCAACCAAGGACAGGGGTAACCTACGAGCAGTACTTC,CASSQPRTGVTYEQYF
NA,TRBJ1-6,few,13,TRBV7-2,TGTGCCAGCAGCTTAGATCCCTGGCCACCCCTCCACTTT,CASSLDPWPPLHF
NA,TRBJ2-1,NA,14,TRBV11-3,TGTGCCAGCAGCCCCCGGGACGACTACAATGAGCAGTTCTTC,CASSPRDDYNEQFF
NA,TRBJ2-1,many,16,TRBV5-1,TGCGCCAGCAGCCTACCATCCCCTCTCCCCGACAATGAGCAGTTCTTC,CASSLPSPLPDNEQFF
NA,TRBJ2-7,many,16,TRBV20-1,TGCAGTGCAAGGCCCTCCCCCGCACATTTCTCCTACGAGCAGTACTTC,CSARPSPAHFSYEQYF
NA,TRBJ2-1,many,13,TRBV24-1,TGTGCCACCAGTGATGGCGTTCTCAATGAGCAGTTCTTC,CATSDGVLNEQFF
NA,TRBJ2-3,NA,12,TRBV10-3,TGTGCCATCAGGGCTAGCACAGATACGCAGTATTTT,CAIRASTDTQYF
NA,TRBJ2-2,once,14,TRBV28,TGTGCCAGCAGTCCCGGGGCCTGGGGGGGGGAGCTGTTTTTT,CASSPGAWGGELFF
TRBD1,TRBJ1-4,many,12,TRBV7-9,TGTGCCAGCACCACAGGGGAGGAAAAACTGTTTTTT,CASTTGEEKLFF
TRBD1,TRBJ2-5,many,15,TRBV7-7,TGTGCTAGCAGCCGGACAGGGAATGGGGAAGAGACCCAGTACTTC,CASSRTGNGEETQYF
NA,TRBJ2-5,many,15,TRBV4-3,TGCGCCAGCAGCCGATCTCAGGGCAGCCAAGAGACCCAGTACTTC,CASSRSQGSQETQYF
NA,TRBJ1-2,few,16,TRBV7-8,TGTGCCAGCAGCTTAAAGGCCCAGCTGGCAGGGCAAGGCTACACCTTC,CASSLKAQLAGQGYTF
NA,TRBJ2-2,few,12,TRBV29-1,TGCAGCGCTTACCAGGCGACCGGGGAGCTGTTTTTT,CSAYQATGELFF
NA,TRBJ1-2,many,14,TRBV20-1,TGCAGTGCTAGAGAGGGTAGGACAGTCTATGGCTACACCTTC,CSAREGRTVYGYTF
TRBD1,TRBJ1-6,NA,15,TRBV5-1,TGCGCCAGCAGCCCCTGGACAGGTTCTAATTCACCCCTCCACTTT,CASSPWTGSNSPLHF
NA,TRBJ2-5,few,15,TRBV6-6,TGTGCCAGCAGTTACTCCGGCGGGCTCCAAGAGACCCAGTACTTC,CASSYSGGLQETQYF
NA,TRBJ2-5,few,13,TRBV11-3,TGTGCCAGCAGCTACGAAACTCAAGAGACCCAGTACTTC,CASSYETQETQYF
NA,TRBJ2-1,many,14,TRBV4-3,TGCGCCAGCAGCGGGGGATACTCCTACAATGAGCAGTTCTTC,CASSGGYSYNEQFF